The source of this TCR beta chain is a study of blood T cell repertoires in COVID-19. Some clones are missing from TCRdb's copy, which holds only in-frame ones; the method was immunoSEQ multiplex PCR. The repertoire holds about 220,000 clones, with around 84% as singletons. V was trimmed by 5 bases and J by 6 bases, leaving 8 bases between them. The CDR3 runs to 12 residues. The germline gives CDR1 MNHEY, CDR2 SVGAGI. This clone has a single count. The chain uses TRBV6-5 and TRBJ1-5; the D is unclear. This clonotype originated in a man between 45 and 60 years old who had recovered from COVID-19. Sequenced input: peripheral blood. The CDR3 loop reads CASSLRSQPQHF. In nucleotides, the CDR3 is TGTGCCAGCAGTCTTCGGAGTCAGCCCCAGCATTTT.